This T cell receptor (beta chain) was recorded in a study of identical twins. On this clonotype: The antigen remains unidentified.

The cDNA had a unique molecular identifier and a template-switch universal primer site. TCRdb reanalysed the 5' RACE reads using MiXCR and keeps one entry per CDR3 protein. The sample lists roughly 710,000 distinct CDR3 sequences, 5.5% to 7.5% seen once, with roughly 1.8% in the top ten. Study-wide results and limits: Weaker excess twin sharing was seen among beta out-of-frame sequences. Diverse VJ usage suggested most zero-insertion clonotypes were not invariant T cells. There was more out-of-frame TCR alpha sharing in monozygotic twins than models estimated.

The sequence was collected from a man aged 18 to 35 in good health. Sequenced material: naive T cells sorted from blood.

CDR3 coding DNA: TGTGCCAGCAGGATGGGGGCGGGGGAGACCCAGTACTTC. It specifies CASRMGAGETQYF. The rearrangement uses TRBV5-6 and TRBJ2-5, with D perhaps TRBD1 or TRBD2 (6 bases each). Germline V gene lookup returns CDR1 SGHDT and CDR2 YYEEEE. CDR3 length equals 13 residues. Deletions cut 5 bases from V and 5 bases from J, with 13 bases between.